Each of the 3 T cell receptor beta chains below was sequenced from the same sample in a study of blood T cell repertoires in COVID-19. Sequencing was performed with immunoSEQ multiplex PCR; in TCRdb, only in-frame clones are kept and a portion is missing. The sample lists under 150,000 clones; approximately 80% were seen once. Material: PBMCs or T cells enriched from blood (not recorded which). The receptor source for this set is a middle-aged man in a cohort exposed to, infected with or recovered from COVID-19 (not recorded which).

V gene TRBV5-3 combines with J gene TRBJ1-5, with D unresolved. TRBV5-3 is reported as an ORF; its role is uncertain. The CDR3 sequence is 18 residues long. V shed 5 bases and J shed 0 bases, with 21 bases lying between them. CDR3 region: CARSPAGKQFYSNQPQHF. The CDR3 nucleotides are TGTGCCAGAAGTCCGGCCGGGAAGCAGTTTTATAGCAATCAGCCCCAGCATTTT.

This chain uses TRBV7-6 with TRBJ2-7, with 11 nucleotides matching TRBD2. V trimming: 4 bases; J trimming: 2 bases; junction bases outside the gene matches: 22. CDR1 and CDR2 from the germline V gene are SGHVS and FNYEAQ. The CDR3 runs to 21 residues. The CDR3 sequence is CASSSSPPGTSGKGSPYEQYF. The CDR3 bases are TGTGCCAGCAGCTCTTCCCCTCCCGGGACTAGCGGTAAGGGGAGCCCCTACGAGCAGTACTTC.

The chain joins TRBV30 to TRBJ1-2; 7 bases match TRBD1. The CDR3 is made up of 13 amino acids. In germline, CDR1 is GTSNPN, CDR2 SVGIG (reference sequence). Trimming took 5 bases from V and 3 from J; bases not matched to a gene: 6. CDR3 bases: TGTGCCTGGCTAAGCCAGGGGGACTATGGCTACACCTTC. Translating gives CAWLSQGDYGYTF.